A selection of T cell receptor beta chains follows, all from one sample in a study of cytomegalovirus exposure and HLA in healthy donors. Here immunoSEQ multiplex PCR was the method, and the copy in TCRdb shows in-frame clones only, minus some. The sample holds over 70,000 clones, 65% to 75% seen once. Source material: PBMCs. All receptors derive from a man aged 25 to 40 in good health and CMV-seropositive. Both conserved end residues are part of each CDR3. The order of the fields is J gene, V gene, clone size, D gene, CDR3 DNA, CDR3 protein. The D gene is left open where the match is weak. Not all rows give a size; the values are once, few, many and, for expanded clones, a class.

>TRBJ1-5|TRBV28|.|.
TGTGCCAGCAGTTTATATCACAGGTTAAAGGATCAGCCCCAGCATTTT
CASSLYHRLKDQPQHF
>TRBJ2-2|TRBV7-9|.|TRBD1
TGTGCCAGCAGCCGCGGACAGGGAGAAACCGGGGAGCTGTTTTTT
CASSRGQGETGELFF
>TRBJ2-3|TRBV5-4|.|TRBD2
TGTGCCAGCAGCTTGGGCGGGGCGGGAGGGCGCGCAGATACGCAGTATTTT
CASSLGGAGGRADTQYF
>TRBJ2-1|TRBV15|.|.
TGTGCCACCAGCAGGGGGAGAGGACGGGGTTACAATGAGCAGTTCTTC
CATSRGRGRGYNEQFF
>TRBJ2-6|TRBV29-1|.|.
TGCAGCGTATCCGGGACTTCCGACGAGGGACCACCTGGGGCCAACGTCCTGACTTTC
CSVSGTSDEGPPGANVLTF
>TRBJ1-5|TRBV6-6|.|TRBD1
TGTGCCAGCAGCCCCGAGGGGGCCCCTAGCAATCAGCCCCAGCATTTT
CASSPEGAPSNQPQHF
>TRBJ1-1|TRBV6-5|.|.
TGTGCCAGCAGTTACCGGGGGACTGTTAACACTGAAGCTTTCTTT
CASSYRGTVNTEAFF
>TRBJ1-1|TRBV28|few|TRBD1
TGTGCCAGCAGTTCGGACAGGGGGCTAAACACTGAAGCTTTCTTT
CASSSDRGLNTEAFF
>TRBJ1-1|TRBV9|once|.
TGTGCCAGCAGCGTAGGATCGGTGAACACTGAAGCTTTCTTT
CASSVGSVNTEAFF
>TRBJ2-5|TRBV6-1|once|.
TGTGCCAGCAGTCTAGGGATCGGGGACCAAGAGACCCAGTACTTC
CASSLGIGDQETQYF
>TRBJ1-1|TRBV9|once|.
TGTGCCAGCAGCGTAGTTCGGGAAACGAACACTGAAGCTTTCTTT
CASSVVRETNTEAFF
>TRBJ1-6|TRBV6-5|.|TRBD1
TGTGCCAGCAGTTACTCTACAGGGGGACGATCACCCCTCCACTTT
CASSYSTGGRSPLHF
>TRBJ2-7|TRBV6-5|.|TRBD1
TGTGCCAGCAGCTCCGACAGGGCCCCCTACGAGCAGTACTTC
CASSSDRAPYEQYF
>TRBJ2-5|TRBV11-1|.|TRBD2
TGTGCCAGCAGCTTAGTGGCGGGGGGGGAGACCCAGTACTTC
CASSLVAGGETQYF
>TRBJ2-7|TRBV6-1|.|.
TGTGCCAGCAGTGAAGGGGGAGCGGATTACGAGCAGTACTTC
CASSEGGADYEQYF
>TRBJ1-3|TRBV6-6|.|.
TGTGCCAGCCACGAAACAGGGAGTAACACCATATATTTT
CASHETGSNTIYF
>TRBJ2-1|TRBV6-1|.|TRBD2
TGTGCCAGCAGTGAAGGTAGCGGGGGGCCGCATGAGCAGTTCTTC
CASSEGSGGPHEQFF
>TRBJ2-1|TRBV5-1|once|TRBD2
TGCGCCAGCAGCTCCAGCGGGGGCTACAATGAGCAGTTCTTC
CASSSSGGYNEQFF
>TRBJ2-5|TRBV4-3|.|TRBD2
TGCGCCAGCAGCCAAGGGGCGGGAGACCCTCAAGGGGAGACCCAGTACTTC
CASSQGAGDPQGETQYF
>TRBJ1-2|TRBV25-1|.|TRBD1
TGTGCCAGCAGTGAAGCCGGGACAGAAGCTACATACACCTTC
CASSEAGTEATYTF
>TRBJ2-3|TRBV6-4|once|TRBD2
TGTGCCAGCAGTGAAAGGCCTAGCGGAACAGATACGCAGTATTTT
CASSERPSGTDTQYF